This T cell receptor (beta chain) emerged from a study of CD8 T cells in ankylosing spondylitis. Study findings and constraints: Clones linked to disease, bearing a CD8+ phenotype, were relatively rare in peripheral blood.

Using its own MiXCR run on the 5' RACE reads, TCRdb lists one record per CDR3 protein. Of roughly 220,000 distinct CDR3 sequences listed, over 9.5% are singletons. On this clonotype itself: Its antigen is unknown.

Trimming shortened V by 1 base and J by 2 bases, and 12 bases separated the two germline ends. Per the germline V gene, CDR1 is LNHNV and CDR2 is YYDKDF (reference sequence). The length of the CDR3 is 17 residues. The sequenced sample was blood, either unsorted or a sorted T cell fraction (not recorded which). The source of this sequence is a male donor with ankylosing spondylitis or in good health (not recorded which). The rearrangement links TRBV15 to TRBJ2-6; D might be TRBD1 (5 bases). CDR3: CATSRGRARPGANVLTF. In DNA, the CDR3 is TGTGCCACCAGCAGAGGCAGGGCGAGGCCTGGGGCCAACGTCCTGACTTTC.